This T cell receptor beta chain was found in a study of blood T cells in healthy people across ages. The V and J ends lost 6 bases and 5 bases, in that order; junction bases with no gene match: 13. The CDR3 has 15 amino acids. Germline loops: CDR1 SGHRS, CDR2 YFSETQ. Peripheral blood was drawn, approximately 9.5 milliliters per donor. The total RNA that was extracted per sample amounted to at least 5 micrograms. A sample-barcoded 5' primer and a J-beta primer mix were used in a second PCR of roughly 6 to 11 cycles. Each sample yielded at least 3 million CDR3-containing paired-end reads. MiXCR, run by TCRdb on the 5' RACE reads, gives a single entry per CDR3 protein. The sample contains about 1.8 million distinct CDR3 sequences, around 50% of which appear only once. Broader study findings: Investigators treated diversity estimates from one million T cells as underestimates.

This clonotype was counted only a few times. Its specificity is not known. Sequencing was done on a sample of blood. The receptor's source is a woman in her 40s in good health. This rearrangement joins TRBV5-1 to TRBJ1-2, with 7 bases that match TRBD1. CDR3 sequence: CASTDPGTVTYGYTF. In nucleotides, the CDR3 is TGCGCCAGCACCGATCCAGGGACAGTCACTTATGGCTACACCTTC. Drawing the rest from reference TRBV5-1 and TRBJ1-2, the complete variable domain is KAGVTQTPRYLIKTRGQQVTLSCSPISGHRSVSWYQQTPGQGLQFLFEYFSETQRNKGNFPGRFSGRQFSNSRSEMNVSTLELGDSALYLCASTDPGTVTYGYTFGSGTRLTVV.